The clone carrying this T cell receptor (beta chain) appeared a few times. Its antigen is unknown. The sample comes from a study of naive and memory T cell subsets. General study points: Possibly reflecting memory cells re-expressing CD45RA, a few larger clonotypes occurred in naive repertoires, especially CD8.

Separate alpha and beta amplification began at the second PCR step. An equimolar mix of two oligonucleotides served as the beta constant-region primer for TRBC1 and TRBC2. Nested alpha and beta constant-region primers with the SP2 primer drove four PCR rounds on ligated cDNA. An oligonucleotide with the SP2 primer and a 12-nucleotide UMI was ligated to the cDNA 3' end. TCRdb redid the calling of the UMI-ligation and nested PCR reads with MiXCR, one entry per CDR3 protein. The table lists 98,000 or so distinct CDR3 sequences, roughly 12% of them singletons. The source of this sequence is a human donor in good health. Source material: naive CD4+ T cells from blood.

The CDR3 nucleotides read TGCAGTGCTAGATGGAGGAGTGACCTCCACTTT. Translating it yields CSARWRSDLHF. The V call is TRBV20-1, the J call TRBJ1-6; unclear D gene. Germline CDR1 reads DFQATT; CDR2 reads SNEGSKA (reference sequence). Trimming pared 2 bases from V and 15 bases from J, leaving 11 bases between. The CDR3 extends over 11 amino acids.